This T cell receptor beta chain was found in a study of T cell changes during pregnancy in multiple sclerosis. V was pared by 2 bases and J by 0 bases, with 13 bases between. There are 16 residues in the CDR3. Germline lookup yields CDR1 MNHNS and CDR2 SASEGT. Clones were read by immunoSEQ multiplex PCR, and TCRdb kept only the in-frame ones, dropping some. The sample shows roughly 74,000 clones, approximately 90% of them seen only once. This clone showed up just a few times. The sequences come from peripheral blood, collected before pregnancy. The receptor was derived from a female donor with multiple sclerosis, enrolled in a pregnancy study. This chain connects TRBV6-1 to TRBJ1-1, with D unresolved. CDR3 amino acids: CASSEFGVGMNTEAFF. CDR3 DNA: TGTGCCAGCAGTGAATTTGGGGTCGGGATGAACACTGAAGCTTTCTTT.